The 13 T cell receptor beta chains listed next were all sequenced from one sample in a study of T-cell reconstitution after alpha-beta-depleted transplantation in children. Preparation of the TCRbeta library used unique molecular identifiers. TCRdb recomputed calls from the PCR reads with MiXCR, one row per CDR3 protein. The sample holds about 260,000 distinct CDR3 sequences; about 9.9% are singletons and the top ten take about 20%. This sample comprised peripheral blood, obtained 180 days after TCRalphabeta/CD19-depleted stem cell transplant. The source of these receptors is a male patient between 2 and 10 years old who had a stem cell transplant for chronic granulomatous disease, so the T cells may come from the graft donor.

The sample holds many counts of this clonotype. The chain is built from TRBV7-2 and TRBJ2-7; no clear D gene. Germline V gives CDR1 SGHTA, CDR2 FQGNSA. V lost 6 bases, J lost 2 bases, and 23 bases lay in between. This CDR3 has 17 amino acids. The CDR3 loop is CASSNNNFGRTPYEQYF. DNA of the CDR3: TGTGCCAGCAGTAATAACAACTTCGGGCGGACCCCCTACGAGCAGTACTTC.

This clonotype was counted at least ten times. J is TRBJ2-7 and V is TRBV3-1, with 7 bases lining up with TRBD2. Germline V CDR1 and CDR2: LGHDT, YNNKEL (reference sequence). V shed 3 bases and J 1 base; nucleotides not matched to a gene: 9. The CDR3 loop spans 16 amino acids. CDR3 nucleotide sequence: TGTGCCAGCAGCCAGGTCCGGAGCGGGGTGTCCTACGAGCAGTACTTC. Translated: CASSQVRSGVSYEQYF.

The rearrangement links TRBV27 to TRBJ1-4, with D perhaps TRBD1 (5 bases). The V gene's germline CDR1 is MNHEY and CDR2 SMNVEV (reference sequence). Trimming cost V 10 bases and J 0 bases, with 15 bases left between them. CDR3 length: 15 residues. The chain's CDR3 is CATRRGVSTNEKLFF. For the CDR3, the DNA is TGTGCCACCCGACGGGGGGTGTCAACTAATGAAAAACTGTTTTTT.

This clonotype was seen many times. The V and J genes are TRBV10-3 and TRBJ2-7; 7 bases map to TRBD2. The CDR3 length is 13 residues. V lost 2 bases to trimming and J lost 4 bases; unmatched junction nucleotides: 2. Germline V gene lookup returns CDR1 ENHRY and CDR2 SYGVKD. The CDR3 is CAISEAGVYEQYF. The CDR3 region has the DNA TGTGCCATCAGTGAGGCGGGGGTTTACGAGCAGTACTTC.

This clonotype was recorded at least ten times. The chain joins TRBV29-1 to TRBJ2-7; 10 nucleotides line up with TRBD1. CDR3 length: 14 residues. Germline assignment: CDR1 SQVTM and CDR2 ANQGSEA. V shed 5 bases and J 3 bases; nucleotides not matched to a gene: 7. CDR3 sequence (DNA): TGCAGCGTTTCAAGACAGGGGGCTTTCTACGAGCAGTACTTC. It specifies CSVSRQGAFYEQYF.

This clonotype was seen at least ten times. The V and J genes are TRBV6-5 and TRBJ2-3; no reliable D call. Trimming shortened V by 0 bases and J by 3 bases, and 7 bases separated the two germline ends. The CDR3 totals 14 residues. Germline loops: CDR1 MNHEY, CDR2 SVGAGI. The CDR3 region has the DNA TGTGCCAGCAGTTACTCTGAGTTGACAGATACGCAGTATTTT. Translation gives CASSYSELTDTQYF.

This clonotype was counted a few times. This chain joins TRBV7-9 and TRBJ2-3; D is perhaps TRBD1 (5 bases). Germline-derived CDR1 and CDR2 are SEHNR and FQNEAQ (reference sequence). V lost 11 bases and J 4 bases, leaving 25 bases between the germline ends. This CDR3 is 16 amino acids long. CDR3 region: CARFEGVQGPADTQYF. The CDR3 DNA is TGTGCCCGTTTCGAAGGCGTCCAGGGCCCTGCAGATACGCAGTATTTT.

There are many counts of this clonotype. The chain links TRBV12-3 or TRBV12-4 to TRBJ2-3; no clear D. The CDR3 contains 11 residues. Between the trimmed V and J ends, which lost 3 bases and 7 bases, there was a span of 5 bases. In DNA form, the CDR3 reads TGTGCCAGCAGTTTGTCGAATACGCAGTATTTT. Protein sequence: CASSLSNTQYF.

This clonotype was recorded at least ten times. The chain links TRBV7-9 to TRBJ1-1; D is perhaps TRBD1 (5 bases). The length of the CDR3 is 15 residues. Germline CDR1 and CDR2: SEHNR and FQNEAQ (reference sequence). Trimming removed 5 bases from V and 1 base from J, with 14 bases in between. This CDR3 is CASSATGTSNTEAFF. The CDR3 DNA follows: TGTGCCAGCAGCGCGACCGGGACTTCGAACACTGAAGCTTTCTTT.

This clonotype has at least ten counts. The chain has TRBV9 and TRBJ2-1, with 9 nucleotides matching TRBD2. V gave up 0 bases and J gave up 1 base; unmatched junction bases: 11. CDR1 and CDR2 (germline): SGDLS, YYNGEE. This CDR3 comprises 19 residues. This chain's CDR3 is CASSVGLAGWGGSYNEQFF. For the CDR3, the DNA is TGTGCCAGCAGCGTAGGGCTAGCGGGATGGGGAGGATCCTACAATGAGCAGTTCTTC. Combining the CDR3 with reference TRBV9 and TRBJ2-1 gives the whole variable domain DSGVTQTPKHLITATGQRVTLRCSPRSGDLSVYWYQQSLDQGLQFLIQYYNGEERAKGNILERFSAQQFPDLHSELNLSSLELGDSALYFCASSVGLAGWGGSYNEQFFGPGTRLTVL.

This clonotype was recorded a few times. This chain uses TRBV18 with TRBJ1-5; a weak D match, TRBD1 (5 bases). The CDR3 is made up of 12 amino acids. Germline CDR1 is KGHSH and CDR2 is LQKENI. V lost 8 bases and J lost 6, with 11 bases in between. CDR3 in amino acids: CASEGAGQPQHF. CDR3 nucleotides: TGTGCCAGCGAAGGGGCAGGTCAGCCCCAGCATTTT.

This clonotype was picked up many times. V and J are TRBV19 and TRBJ2-1, with a possible D match to TRBD1 (5 bases). Germline V gene lookup returns CDR1 LNHDA and CDR2 SQIVND (reference sequence). The CDR3 length is 12 residues. Trimming cost V 5 bases and J 14 bases, with 16 bases left between them. The CDR3 bases are TGTGCCAGTAGTTTAAACAGGTTCCGTAAGTTCTTC. It specifies CASSLNRFRKFF. The full variable domain, its missing parts supplied by reference TRBV19 and TRBJ2-1, is DGGITQSPKYLFRKEGQNVTLSCEQNLNHDAMYWYRQDPGQGLRLIYYSQIVNDFQKGDIAEGYSVSREKKESFPLTVTSAQKNPTAFYLCASSLNRFRKFFGPGTRLTVL.

This clonotype has a count of ten or more. This sequence joins TRBV6-2 or TRBV6-3 and TRBJ2-1, with 11 bases aligning to TRBD1. The junction had 7 bases not matched to a gene; V was cut back by 1 base and J by 8 bases. The CDR3 consists of 16 residues. The germline CDR1 and CDR2 sequences are MNHEY and SVGEGT. The chain's CDR3 is CASSYWTGGPMDEQFF. The CDR3 DNA reads as TGTGCCAGCAGTTACTGGACAGGGGGCCCTATGGATGAGCAGTTCTTC.